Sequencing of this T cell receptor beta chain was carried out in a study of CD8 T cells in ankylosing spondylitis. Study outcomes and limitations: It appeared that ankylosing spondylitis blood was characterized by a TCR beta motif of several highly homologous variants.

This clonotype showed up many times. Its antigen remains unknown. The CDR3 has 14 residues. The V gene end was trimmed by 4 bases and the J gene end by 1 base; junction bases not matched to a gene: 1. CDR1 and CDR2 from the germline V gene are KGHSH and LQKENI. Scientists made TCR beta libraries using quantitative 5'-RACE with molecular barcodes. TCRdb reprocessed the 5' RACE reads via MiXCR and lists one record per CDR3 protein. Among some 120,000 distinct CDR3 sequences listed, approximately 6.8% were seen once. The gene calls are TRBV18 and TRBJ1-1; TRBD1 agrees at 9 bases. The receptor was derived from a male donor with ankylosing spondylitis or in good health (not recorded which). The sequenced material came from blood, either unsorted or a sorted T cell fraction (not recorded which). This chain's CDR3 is CASSRTGANTEAFF. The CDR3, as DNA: TGTGCCAGCTCACGGACAGGGGCGAACACTGAAGCTTTCTTT.